Below, one T cell receptor (beta chain) is given with its context. TCRdb called the PCR reads again in MiXCR, with one record for every CDR3 protein. The profile shows 8,000 or so distinct CDR3 sequences, over 10% of them singletons. This CDR3 contains 15 residues. The V and J ends lost 5 bases and 0 bases respectively, with 11 bases between them. The V gene's germline CDR1 is MNHEY and CDR2 SVGAGI. The data were taken from a study of CXCR3 chemokines and chemotherapy response in bladder cancer. This sample was obtained from a patient whose treatment included neoadjuvant chemotherapy. The genes are TRBV6-5 and TRBJ1-3; tentatively, D is TRBD1 (6 bases). The TCR was taken from a human donor with bladder cancer that responded to neoadjuvant chemotherapy. CDR3 protein: CASSRGQSSGNTIYF. Written as DNA, the CDR3 is TGTGCCAGCAGTCGAGGACAGAGCTCTGGAAACACCATATATTTT.